Detailed here is one TCR beta chain. The sample belongs to a study of blood T cell repertoires in COVID-19. Looking at the study overall: Both acute and convalescent COVID-19 samples were obtained from the United States, Italy and Spain. T cells, B-cell-depleted T cells, or PBMCs supplied cDNA or gDNA.

There are 15 residues in the CDR3. Trimming took off 1 base at V and 8 bases at J, with 14 bases between the two ends. The germline gives CDR1 MGHRA, CDR2 YSYEKL. Source study methods: Reference gene primer amplification yielded estimated nucleated cell counts. TCRdb's copy holds only in-frame clones and misses some; the assay was immunoSEQ multiplex PCR. The V and J calls and clone size are taken from that table; D and trimming were inferred from the DNA. Of about 170,000 clones listed, about 80% are singletons. This TCR was recovered from a human donor with acute or convalescent COVID-19. The donor label of this sample is uncertain. This rearrangement joins TRBV4-1 to TRBJ1-4, with D hard to call. Specimen: peripheral blood. CDR3 in amino acids: CASSQGPATGEKLFF. CDR3 sequence (DNA): TGCGCCAGCAGCCAAGGGCCGGCTACGGGGGAAAAACTGTTTTTT.